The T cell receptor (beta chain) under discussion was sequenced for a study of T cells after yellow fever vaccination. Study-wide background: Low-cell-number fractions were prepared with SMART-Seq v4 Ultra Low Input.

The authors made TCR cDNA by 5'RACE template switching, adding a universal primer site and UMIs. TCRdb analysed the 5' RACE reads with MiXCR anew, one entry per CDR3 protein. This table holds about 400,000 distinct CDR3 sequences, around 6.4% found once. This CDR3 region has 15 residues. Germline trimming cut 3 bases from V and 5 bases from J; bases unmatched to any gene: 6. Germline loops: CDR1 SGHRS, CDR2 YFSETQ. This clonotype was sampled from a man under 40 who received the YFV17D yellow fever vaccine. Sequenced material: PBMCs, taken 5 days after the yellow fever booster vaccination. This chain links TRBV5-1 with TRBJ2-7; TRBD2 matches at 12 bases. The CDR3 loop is CASSSSGRAGDEQYF. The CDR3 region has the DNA TGCGCCAGCAGCTCTAGCGGGAGGGCCGGGGACGAGCAGTACTTC.